This record covers a single T cell receptor (beta chain). Profiled with immunoSEQ multiplex PCR; TCRdb holds only in-frame clones, not every one. The sample contains approximately 300,000 clones, around nine tenths of which appear only once. These data belong to a study of blood T cell repertoires in COVID-19. Overall study: T cells, B-cell-depleted T cells, or PBMCs supplied cDNA or gDNA.

The CDR3 loop spans 13 amino acids. Germline-derived CDR1 and CDR2 are SGHRS and YFSETQ. Trimming cost V 0 bases and J 9 bases, with 12 bases left between them. This clonotype originated in a woman in her twenties or thirties with COVID-19, enrolled during active disease. Sequencing was done on a sample of peripheral blood. The V call is TRBV5-1, the J call TRBJ1-1, with D perhaps matching TRBD1 (6 bases). This chain's CDR3 is CASSLADREKAFF. CDR3 nucleotides: TGCGCCAGCAGCTTGGCGGACAGAGAGAAAGCTTTCTTT.